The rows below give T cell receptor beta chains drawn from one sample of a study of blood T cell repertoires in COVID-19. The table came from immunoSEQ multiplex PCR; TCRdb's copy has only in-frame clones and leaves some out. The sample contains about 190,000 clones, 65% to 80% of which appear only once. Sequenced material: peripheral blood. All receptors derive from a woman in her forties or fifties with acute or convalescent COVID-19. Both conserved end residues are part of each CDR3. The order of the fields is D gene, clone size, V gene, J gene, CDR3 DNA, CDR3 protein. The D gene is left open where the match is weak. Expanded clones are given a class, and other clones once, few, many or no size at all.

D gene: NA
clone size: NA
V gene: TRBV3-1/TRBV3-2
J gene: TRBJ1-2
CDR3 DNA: TGTGCCAGCAGCCCGGCGGGGTTCTATGGCTACACCTTC
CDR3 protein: CASSPAGFYGYTF

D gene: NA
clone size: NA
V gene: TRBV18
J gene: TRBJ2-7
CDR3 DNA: TGTGCCAGCTCACCGGCGGGGTACTACGAGCAGTACTTC
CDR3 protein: CASSPAGYYEQYF

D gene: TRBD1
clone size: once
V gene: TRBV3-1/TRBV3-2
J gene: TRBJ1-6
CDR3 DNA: TGTGCCAGCAGCCAACAGGACAGGGCCGGATCACCCCTCCACTTT
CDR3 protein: CASSQQDRAGSPLHF

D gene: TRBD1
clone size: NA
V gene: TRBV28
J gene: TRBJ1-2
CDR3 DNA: TGTGCCAGCAGAATTCCAGGGGGCCGGGGCTACACCTTC
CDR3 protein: CASRIPGGRGYTF

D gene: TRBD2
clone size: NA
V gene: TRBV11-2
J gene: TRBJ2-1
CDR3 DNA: TGTGCCAGCAGCCCCCCGCAGGGACTAGCGGGATACAATGAGCAGTTCTTC
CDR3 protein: CASSPPQGLAGYNEQFF

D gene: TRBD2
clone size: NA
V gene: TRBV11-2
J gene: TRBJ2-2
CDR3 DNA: TGTGCCAGCAGCCCCTGGACGGGAGGGCCGGGTGGGGAGCTGTTTTTT
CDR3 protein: CASSPWTGGPGGELFF

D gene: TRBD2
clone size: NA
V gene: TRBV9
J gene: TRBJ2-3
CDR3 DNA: TGTGCCAGCAGCCCCTCGGGGCGGGGGGAAGTAGATACGCAGTATTTT
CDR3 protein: CASSPSGRGEVDTQYF

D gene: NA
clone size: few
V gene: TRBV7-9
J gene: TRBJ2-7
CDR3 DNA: TGTGCCAGCAGCCCGCGACAGTCCCAGAGCCCCGTCTCTAAGCAGTACTTC
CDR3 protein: CASSPRQSQSPVSKQYF

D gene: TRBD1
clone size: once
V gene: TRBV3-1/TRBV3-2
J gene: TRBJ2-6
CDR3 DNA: TGTGCCAGCAGCCACCGGACAGGGAAATTCTCTGGGGCCAACGTCCTGACTTTC
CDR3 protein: CASSHRTGKFSGANVLTF

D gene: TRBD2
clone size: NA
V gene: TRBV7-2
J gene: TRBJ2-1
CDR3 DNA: TGTGCCAGCAGCATAGGGGCCGGCGGGAGGGGCAGCTACAATGAGCAGTTCTTC
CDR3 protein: CASSIGAGGRGSYNEQFF

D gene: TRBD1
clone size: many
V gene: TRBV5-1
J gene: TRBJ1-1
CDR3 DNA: TGCGCCAGCAGCCTAGGGGACAGACCGGAAGCTTTCTTT
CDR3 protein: CASSLGDRPEAFF

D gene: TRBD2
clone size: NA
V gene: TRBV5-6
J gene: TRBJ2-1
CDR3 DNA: TGTGCCAGCAGCGGTCCTAGCGGGAGGGTCTACAATGAGCAGTTCTTC
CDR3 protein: CASSGPSGRVYNEQFF

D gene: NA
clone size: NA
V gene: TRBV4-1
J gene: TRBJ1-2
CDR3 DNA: TGCGCCAGCAGCCAGGGGGGTCCGGCCTCTGGCTACACCTTC
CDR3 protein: CASSQGGPASGYTF

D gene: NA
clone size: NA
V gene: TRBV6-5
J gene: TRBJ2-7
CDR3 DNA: TGTGCCAGCAGTCGACAGACCGGTTACGAGCAGTACTTC
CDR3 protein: CASSRQTGYEQYF

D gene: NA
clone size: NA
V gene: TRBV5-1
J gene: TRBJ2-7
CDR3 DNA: TGCGCCAGCAGCCTGGGGATACAGGCCAGCTACGAGCAGTACTTC
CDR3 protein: CASSLGIQASYEQYF

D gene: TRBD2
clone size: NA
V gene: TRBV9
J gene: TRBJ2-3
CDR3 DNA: TGTGCCAGCAGCGTAGATCCGGGGGGTTCCACAGATACGCAGTATTTT
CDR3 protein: CASSVDPGGSTDTQYF

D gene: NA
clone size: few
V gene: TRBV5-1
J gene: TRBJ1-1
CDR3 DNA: TGCGCCAGCAGCTTGGGACACAATATGAACACTGAAGCTTTCTTT
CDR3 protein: CASSLGHNMNTEAFF

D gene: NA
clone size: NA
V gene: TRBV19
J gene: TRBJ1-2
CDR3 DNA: TGTGCCAGTAGTACTGCCCAGAACTATGGCTACACCTTC
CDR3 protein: CASSTAQNYGYTF

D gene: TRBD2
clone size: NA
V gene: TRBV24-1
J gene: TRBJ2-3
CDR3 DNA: TGTGCCACCAGTGACCGGACTAGCGGGTACAGCACAGATACGCAGTATTTT
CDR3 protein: CATSDRTSGYSTDTQYF

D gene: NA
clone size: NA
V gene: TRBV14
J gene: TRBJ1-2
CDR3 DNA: TGTGCCAGCAGCGTGGGGCCAAACTATGGCTACACCTTC
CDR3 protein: CASSVGPNYGYTF

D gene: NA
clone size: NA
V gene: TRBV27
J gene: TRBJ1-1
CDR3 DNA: TGTGCCAGCAGTTATGGCCCTACAGGGAAAGGAAGGAACACTGAAGCTTTCTTT
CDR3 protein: CASSYGPTGKGRNTEAFF

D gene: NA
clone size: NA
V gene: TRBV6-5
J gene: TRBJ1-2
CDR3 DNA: TGTGCCAGCACCCGGAGTCCTAACTATGGCTACACCTTC
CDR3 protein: CASTRSPNYGYTF

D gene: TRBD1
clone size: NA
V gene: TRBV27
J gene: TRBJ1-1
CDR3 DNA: TGTGCCAGCAGAAAGACAGGGGTACGCACTGAAGCTTTCTTT
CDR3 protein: CASRKTGVRTEAFF

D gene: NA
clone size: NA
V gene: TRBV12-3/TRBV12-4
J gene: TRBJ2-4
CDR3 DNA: TGTGCCAGCAGTGGGCAAGCCAAAAACATTCAGTACTTC
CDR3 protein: CASSGQAKNIQYF

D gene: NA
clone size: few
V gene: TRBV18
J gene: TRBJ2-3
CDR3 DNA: TGTGCCAGCTCACAGATCGGGGGGCCGAGAGATACGCAGTATTTT
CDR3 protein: CASSQIGGPRDTQYF

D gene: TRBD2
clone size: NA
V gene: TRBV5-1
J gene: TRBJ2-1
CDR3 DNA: TGCGCCAGCAGCTCTCTAGCGGGAGGGTCGAATGAGCAGTTCTTC
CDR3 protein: CASSSLAGGSNEQFF